Given below is one TCR beta chain in context. Because the CDR3's place on the DNA is in doubt, the DNA is left out and the CDR3 is given as listed by TCRdb. The CDR3 adds up to 16 amino acids, both ends counted. Germline V gene sequence: CDR1 SGHKS, CDR2 YYEKEE (reference sequence). This sample was included in a study of shared clonotypes between healthy human individuals. Terminally differentiated effector memory CD45RA+ cells were excluded by CCR7 positive selection of CD45RO-negative cells. Produced via immunoSEQ multiplex PCR; TCRdb's table is partial and in-frame only. The repertoire includes around 2.1 million clones, roughly 91% of them detected once, and roughly 1.8% sits in the top ten.

The source of this sequence is a man aged 18 to 29 in good health. Some clones in this sample may be carry-over from other donors' samples. The V call is TRBV5-5, the J call TRBJ1-1. Sequencing input: naive CD8+ T cells from PBMCs. CDR3 sequence reads: CASSFLWQSGGTEAFF.